This T cell receptor beta chain was recovered during a study of siplizumab effects on memory and regulatory T cells. This clone was observed once. Generated by immunoSEQ multiplex PCR, the TCRdb table keeps only in-frame clones and is missing some. Among some 96,000 clones listed, more than 85% were seen once. Trimming cost V 1 base and J 7 bases; bases outside gene matches: 9. The CDR3 spans 17 residues. Germline V gene sequence: CDR1 MGHRA, CDR2 YSYEKL. V usage is TRBV4-1 and J usage is TRBJ2-5; 13 nucleotides agree with TRBD2. The receptor was isolated from a human donor in good health. Sequencing was done on a sample of CD4+ T cells sorted from blood. This chain's CDR3 is CASSQGLAGGAIRTQYF. CDR3 bases: TGCGCCAGCAGCCAAGGACTAGCGGGGGGTGCGATTCGGACCCAGTACTTC.